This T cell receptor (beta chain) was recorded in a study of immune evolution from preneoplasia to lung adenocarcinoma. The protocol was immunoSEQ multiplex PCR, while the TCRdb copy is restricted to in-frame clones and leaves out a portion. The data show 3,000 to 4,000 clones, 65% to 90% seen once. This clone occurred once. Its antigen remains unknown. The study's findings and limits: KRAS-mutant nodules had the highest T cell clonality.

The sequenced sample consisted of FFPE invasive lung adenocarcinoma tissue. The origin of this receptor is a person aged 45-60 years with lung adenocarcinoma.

For the CDR3, the DNA is TGTGCCAGCAGCCCCAACGAGGGTTACGAGCAGTACTTC. It codes for CASSPNEGYEQYF. The rearrangement joins TRBV4-2 to TRBJ2-7; D may be TRBD2 (5 bases). The CDR3 totals 13 residues. Germline lookup yields CDR1 LGHNA and CDR2 YNFKEQ. V was clipped by 4 bases and J by 4 bases, with 11 bases between them.